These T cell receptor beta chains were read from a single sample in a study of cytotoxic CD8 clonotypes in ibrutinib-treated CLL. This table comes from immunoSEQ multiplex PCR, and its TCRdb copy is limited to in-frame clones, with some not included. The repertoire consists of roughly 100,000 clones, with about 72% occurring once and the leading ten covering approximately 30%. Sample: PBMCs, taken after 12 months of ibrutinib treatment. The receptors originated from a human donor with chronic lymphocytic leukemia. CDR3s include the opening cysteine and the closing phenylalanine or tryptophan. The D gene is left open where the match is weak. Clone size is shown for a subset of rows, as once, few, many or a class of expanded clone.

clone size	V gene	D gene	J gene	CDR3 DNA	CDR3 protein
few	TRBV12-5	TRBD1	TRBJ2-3	TGTGCTAGTGGACGGACAGGGGCGGGCACAGATACGCAGTATTTT	CASGRTGAGTDTQYF
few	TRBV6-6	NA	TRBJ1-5	TGTGCCAGCATGGGGGGGCTGGGGAATCAGCCCCAGCATTTT	CASMGGLGNQPQHF
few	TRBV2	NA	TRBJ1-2	TGTGCCAGTCATGCGATTACTAACTATGGCTACACCTTC	CASHAITNYGYTF
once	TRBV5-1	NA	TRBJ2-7	TGCGCCAGCAGCTTGGGCGTCGGGGCTTTACTGTCTACCGAGCAGTACTTC	CASSLGVGALLSTEQYF
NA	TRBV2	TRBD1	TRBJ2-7	TGTGCCAACGGACAGGGGGGCTACGAGCAGTACTTC	CANGQGGYEQYF
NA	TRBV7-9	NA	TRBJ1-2	TGTGCCAGCGGCCGGACAAATGGCTACACCTTC	CASGRTNGYTF
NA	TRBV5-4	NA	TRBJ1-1	TGTGCCAGCAGCGTAGGTCCCACGTTTGGGGGCGGGTTGAACACTGAAGCTTTCTTT	CASSVGPTFGGGLNTEAFF
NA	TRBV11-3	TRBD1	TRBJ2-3	TGTGCCAGCAGCACAAGGACAGGGGATAAGGCAGATACGCAGTATTTT	CASSTRTGDKADTQYF
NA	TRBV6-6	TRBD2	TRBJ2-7	TGTGCCAGCAGATCCCGGACTAGCGACAACGAGCAGTACTTC	CASRSRTSDNEQYF
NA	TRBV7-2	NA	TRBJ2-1	TGTGCCAGCAGCTTGACCCTGGACTGGAAGCAGTTCTTC	CASSLTLDWKQFF
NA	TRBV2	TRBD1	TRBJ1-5	TGTGCCAGCAGTCCTTGGACAGGGGGCAATCAGCCCCAGCATTTT	CASSPWTGGNQPQHF
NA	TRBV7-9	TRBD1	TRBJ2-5	TGTGCCAGCAGCTTTGGGGACAGGGGGGTTAAAGAGACCCAGTACTTC	CASSFGDRGVKETQYF
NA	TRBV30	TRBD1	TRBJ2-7	TGTGCCTGGAGTCGGACAGGATCCGAGCAGTACTTC	CAWSRTGSEQYF
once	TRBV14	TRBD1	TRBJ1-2	TGTGCCAGCAGCCCCAACAGGGGTAGTGGCTACACCTTC	CASSPNRGSGYTF
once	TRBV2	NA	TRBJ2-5	TGTGCCAGCAGCGCCGGGGGTTTCCAAGAGACCCAGTACTTC	CASSAGGFQETQYF
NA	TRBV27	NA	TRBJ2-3	TGTGCCAGCAGTTACCGCCGGGGCGCTGGCACAGATACGCAGTATTTT	CASSYRRGAGTDTQYF
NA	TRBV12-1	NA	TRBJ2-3	TGTGCCAGCAGCACTCATTGCGGCGGCACAGATACGCAGTATTTT	CASSTHCGGTDTQYF
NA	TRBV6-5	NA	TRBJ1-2	TGTGCCAGCAGTTACTCGAACGGGAACGGCTACACCTTC	CASSYSNGNGYTF
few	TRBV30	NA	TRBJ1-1	TGTGCCTGGAGGGAGACAGGATTACGCACTGAAGCTTTCTTT	CAWRETGLRTEAFF
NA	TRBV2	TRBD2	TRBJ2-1	TGTGCCAGCGTAGCGGGAGGGAGCTCCTACAATGAGCAGTTCTTC	CASVAGGSSYNEQFF
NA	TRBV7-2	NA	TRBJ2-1	TGTGCCAGCAGCCTAGCTCCCGGGACGGTTTACAATGAGCAGTTCTTC	CASSLAPGTVYNEQFF
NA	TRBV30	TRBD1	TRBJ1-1	TGTGCCTGGAGTACCCACCTGGACAGGACTGAAGCTTTCTTT	CAWSTHLDRTEAFF
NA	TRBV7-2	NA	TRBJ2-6	TGTGCCAGCAGCCAACAGGGCTCTGGGGCCAACGTCCTGACTTTC	CASSQQGSGANVLTF
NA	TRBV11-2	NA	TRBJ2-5	TGTGCCAGCAGCCCGTTCGAGGCGGGGCTCAGGGCCCAGTACTTC	CASSPFEAGLRAQYF